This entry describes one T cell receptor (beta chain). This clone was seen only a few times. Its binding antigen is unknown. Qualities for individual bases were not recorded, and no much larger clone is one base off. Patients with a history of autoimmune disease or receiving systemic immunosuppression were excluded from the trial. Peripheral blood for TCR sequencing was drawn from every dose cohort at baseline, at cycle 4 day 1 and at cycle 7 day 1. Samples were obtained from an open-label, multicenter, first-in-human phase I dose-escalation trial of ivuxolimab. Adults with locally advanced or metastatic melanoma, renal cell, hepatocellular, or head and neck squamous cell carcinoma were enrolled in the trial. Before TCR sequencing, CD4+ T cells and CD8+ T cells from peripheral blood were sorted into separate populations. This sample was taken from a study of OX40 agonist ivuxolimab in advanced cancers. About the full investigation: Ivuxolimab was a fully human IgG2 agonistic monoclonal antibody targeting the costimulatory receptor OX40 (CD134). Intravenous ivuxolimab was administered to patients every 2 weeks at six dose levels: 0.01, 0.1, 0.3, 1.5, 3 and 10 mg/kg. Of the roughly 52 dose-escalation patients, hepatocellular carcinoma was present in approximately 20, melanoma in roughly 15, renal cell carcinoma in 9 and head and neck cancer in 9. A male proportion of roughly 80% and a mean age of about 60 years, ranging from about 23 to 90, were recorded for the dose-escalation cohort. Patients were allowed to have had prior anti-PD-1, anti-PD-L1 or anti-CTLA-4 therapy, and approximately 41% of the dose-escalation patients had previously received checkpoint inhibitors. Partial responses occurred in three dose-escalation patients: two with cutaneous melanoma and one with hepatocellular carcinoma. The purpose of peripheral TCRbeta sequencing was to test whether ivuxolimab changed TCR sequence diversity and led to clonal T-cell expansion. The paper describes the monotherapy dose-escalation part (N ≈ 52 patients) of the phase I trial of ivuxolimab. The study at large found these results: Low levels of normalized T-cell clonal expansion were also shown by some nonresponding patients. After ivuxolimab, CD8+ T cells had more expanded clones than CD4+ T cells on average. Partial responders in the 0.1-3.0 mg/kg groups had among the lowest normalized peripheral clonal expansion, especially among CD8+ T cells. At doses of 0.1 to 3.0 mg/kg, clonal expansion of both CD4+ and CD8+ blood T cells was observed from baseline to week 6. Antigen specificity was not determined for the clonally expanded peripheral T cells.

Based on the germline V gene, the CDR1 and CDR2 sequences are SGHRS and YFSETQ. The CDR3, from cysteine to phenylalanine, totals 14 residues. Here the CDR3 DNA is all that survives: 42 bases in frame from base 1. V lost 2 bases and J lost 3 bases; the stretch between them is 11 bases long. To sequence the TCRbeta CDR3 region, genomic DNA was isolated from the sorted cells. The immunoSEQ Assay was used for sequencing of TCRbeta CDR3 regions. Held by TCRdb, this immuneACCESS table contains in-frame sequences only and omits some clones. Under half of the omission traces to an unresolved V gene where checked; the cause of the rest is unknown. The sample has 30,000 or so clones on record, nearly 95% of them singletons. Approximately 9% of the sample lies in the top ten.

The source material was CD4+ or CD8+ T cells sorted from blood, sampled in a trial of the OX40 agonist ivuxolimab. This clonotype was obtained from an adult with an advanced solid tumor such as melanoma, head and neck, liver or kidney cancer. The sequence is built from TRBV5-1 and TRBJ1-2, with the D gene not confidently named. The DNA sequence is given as TGCGCCAGCAGCTTCCGAGGTGTGGACTATGGCTACACCTTC. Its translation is CASSFRGVDYGYTF.